The 5 T cell receptor beta chains below come from one sample, sequenced in a study of blood T cell repertoires in COVID-19. The table came from immunoSEQ multiplex PCR; TCRdb's copy has only in-frame clones and leaves some out. The data show roughly 80,000 clones, around 92% seen once. Material: peripheral blood. All receptors come from a woman aged 45-59 years in a cohort sampled during active COVID-19.

This clone was detected only once. J is TRBJ2-1 and V is TRBV7-2, with D possibly being TRBD2 (5 bases). The CDR3 length is 14 residues. V lost 1 base and J 2 bases, leaving 6 bases between the germline ends. CDR1 and CDR2 from the germline V gene are SGHTA and FQGNSA. This CDR3 is CASSLGTAYNEQFF. In DNA form, the CDR3 reads TGTGCCAGCAGCTTAGGGACTGCCTACAATGAGCAGTTCTTC. Full variable domain (outside the CDR3, taken from reference TRBV7-2 and TRBJ2-1): GAGVSQSPSNKVTEKGKDVELRCDPISGHTALYWYRQSLGQGLEFLIYFQGNSAPDKSGLPSDRFSAERTGGSVSTLTIQRTQQEDSAVYLCASSLGTAYNEQFFGPGTRLTVL.

The rearrangement joins TRBV7-2 to TRBJ2-1; 10 bases map to TRBD2. CDR1 and CDR2 (germline): SGHTA, FQGNSA. The ends lost 3 bases at V and 4 bases at J; junction bases unmatched: 6. CDR3 size: 16 residues. The CDR3 sequence: CASSLASSGGYNEQFF. As DNA, the CDR3 is TGTGCCAGCAGCTTGGCATCTAGCGGGGGATACAATGAGCAGTTCTTC. Variable domain in full (rest from reference TRBV7-2 and TRBJ2-1): GAGVSQSPSNKVTEKGKDVELRCDPISGHTALYWYRQSLGQGLEFLIYFQGNSAPDKSGLPSDRFSAERTGGSVSTLTIQRTQQEDSAVYLCASSLASSGGYNEQFFGPGTRLTVL.

The gene calls are TRBV7-8 and TRBJ2-3; no reliable D call. Germline lookup yields CDR1 SGHVS and CDR2 FQNEAQ. The CDR3 consists of 12 residues. Trimming took off 5 bases at V and 3 bases at J, with 6 bases between the two ends. As DNA, the CDR3 is TGTGCCAGCAGCCCTTTTACAGATACGCAGTATTTT. It codes for CASSPFTDTQYF.

The rearrangement uses TRBV7-9 and TRBJ1-6, with no clear D. The germline V and J ends were trimmed by 3 bases and 7 bases, with 4 bases remaining between them. Germline lookup yields CDR1 SEHNR and CDR2 FQNEAQ (reference sequence). This CDR3 contains 12 residues. CDR3 coding DNA: TGTGCCAGCAGCTTCGTCAATTCACCCCTCCACTTT. Its translation is CASSFVNSPLHF.

There are a few counts of this clone. The chain is built from TRBV12-5 and TRBJ1-5, with TRBD1 matching 12 bases. This CDR3 has 15 amino acids. Per the germline V gene, CDR1 is LGHNT and CDR2 is FRNRAP. After removal of 6 bases from V and 5 bases from J, the junction contained 5 bases not matched to a gene. This CDR3 is CASGTGTGGYQPQHF. CDR3 sequence (DNA): TGTGCTAGTGGCACCGGGACAGGGGGCTATCAGCCCCAGCATTTT.